The 3 T cell receptor beta chains in this list originate from one sample, sequenced in a study of blood T cell repertoires in COVID-19 (dated by TCRdb to about 2020). The library was generated by the immunoSEQ multiplex PCR assay. TCRdb retrieved this table from immuneACCESS and kept in-frame rearrangements only. Not all clones are present; in checked studies, unresolved V genes account for under half, and no reason is known for the remainder. This sample is represented by over 90,000 clones; around 87% of them were singletons. The biggest ten clones account for just under 20% of the sample. Sequencing was done on a sample of peripheral blood. The receptors here all came from a human donor in a cohort sampled during active COVID-19.

The rearrangement joins TRBV6-5 to TRBJ1-3, with D unclear. V was cut by 7 bases and J by 3 bases, with 7 bases left in between. Per germline, CDR1 MNHEY and CDR2 SVGAGI. The CDR3 extends over 12 amino acids. CDR3 sequence (DNA): TGTGCCAGCATCCCCTATGGAAACACCATATATTTT. Translating gives CASIPYGNTIYF.

The chain has TRBV28 and TRBJ2-5; TRBD2 agrees at 10 bases. Germline V gene sequence: CDR1 MDHEN, CDR2 SYDVKM. The CDR3 is 14 amino acids. V lost 10 bases and J lost 5; bases outside the gene matches: 10. The CDR3 spells CATTSSGRVETQYF. Written as DNA, the CDR3 is TGTGCCACCACATCCAGCGGGAGGGTTGAGACCCAGTACTTC.

DNA of the CDR3: TGTGCCAGCGACGAAGGGGCCACTGGTGGCTACACCTTC. Translating it yields CASDEGATGGYTF. The chain couples TRBV6-5 to TRBJ1-2; a possible D gene is TRBD1 (5 bases). Germline V gene sequence: CDR1 MNHEY, CDR2 SVGAGI. The CDR3 has 13 residues. Trimming removed 8 bases at V and 7 bases at J, with 17 bases between.